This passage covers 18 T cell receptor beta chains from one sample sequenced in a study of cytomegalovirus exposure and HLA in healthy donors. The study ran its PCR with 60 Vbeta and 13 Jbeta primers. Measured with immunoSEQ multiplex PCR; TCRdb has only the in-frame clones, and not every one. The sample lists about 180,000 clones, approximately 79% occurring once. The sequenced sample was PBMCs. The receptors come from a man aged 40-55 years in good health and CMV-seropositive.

CDR3: CASSQDYTRQYF. DNA of the CDR3: TGCGCCAGCAGCCAAGATTATACGCGGCAGTATTTT. The chain combines TRBV4-1 with TRBJ2-3; D gene ambiguous. Germline V gene data show CDR1 as MGHRA and CDR2 as YSYEKL. Trimming shortened V by 0 bases and J by 11 bases, and 9 bases separated the two germline ends. The length of the CDR3 is 12 residues.

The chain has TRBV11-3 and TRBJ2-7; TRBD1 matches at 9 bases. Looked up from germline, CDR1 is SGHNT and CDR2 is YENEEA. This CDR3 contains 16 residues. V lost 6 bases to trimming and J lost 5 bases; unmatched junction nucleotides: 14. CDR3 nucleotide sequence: TGTGCCAGCAGTTCAACCCCCGGGACAGGGAGACACGAGCAGTACTTC. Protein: CASSSTPGTGRHEQYF.

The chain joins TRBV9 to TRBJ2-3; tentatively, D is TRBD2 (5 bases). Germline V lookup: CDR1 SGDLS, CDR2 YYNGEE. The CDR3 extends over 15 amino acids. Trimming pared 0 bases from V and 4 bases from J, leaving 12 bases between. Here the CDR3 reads CASSVGELRADTQYF. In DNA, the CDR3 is TGTGCCAGCAGCGTAGGGGAGCTCCGAGCAGATACGCAGTATTTT.

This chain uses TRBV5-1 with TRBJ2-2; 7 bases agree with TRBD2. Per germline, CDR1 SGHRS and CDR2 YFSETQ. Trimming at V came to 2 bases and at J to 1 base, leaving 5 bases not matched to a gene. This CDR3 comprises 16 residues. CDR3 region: CASSFTGLGNTGELFF. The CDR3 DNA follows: TGCGCCAGCAGCTTTACCGGACTAGGGAACACCGGGGAGCTGTTTTTT.

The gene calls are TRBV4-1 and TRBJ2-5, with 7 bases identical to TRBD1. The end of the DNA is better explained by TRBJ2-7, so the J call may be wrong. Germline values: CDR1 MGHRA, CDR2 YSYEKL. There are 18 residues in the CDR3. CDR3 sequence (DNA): TGCGCCAGCAGCCACTCGATGGTGGGACAGTCCGGCTCCTACGAGCAGTACTTC. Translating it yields CASSHSMVGQSGSYEQYF.

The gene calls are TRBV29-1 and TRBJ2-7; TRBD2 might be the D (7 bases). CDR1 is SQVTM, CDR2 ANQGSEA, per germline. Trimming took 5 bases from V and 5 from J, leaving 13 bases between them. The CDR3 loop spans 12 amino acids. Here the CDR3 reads CSVWEGGHEQYF. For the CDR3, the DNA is TGCAGCGTTTGGGAGGGGGGCCACGAGCAGTACTTC.

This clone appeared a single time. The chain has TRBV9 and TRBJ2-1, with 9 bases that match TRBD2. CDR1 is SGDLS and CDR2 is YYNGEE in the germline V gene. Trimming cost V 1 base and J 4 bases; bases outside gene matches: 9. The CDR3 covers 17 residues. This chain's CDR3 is CASSVSPSGIGYNEQFF. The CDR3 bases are TGTGCCAGCAGCGTAAGCCCTAGCGGGATTGGGTACAATGAGCAGTTCTTC.

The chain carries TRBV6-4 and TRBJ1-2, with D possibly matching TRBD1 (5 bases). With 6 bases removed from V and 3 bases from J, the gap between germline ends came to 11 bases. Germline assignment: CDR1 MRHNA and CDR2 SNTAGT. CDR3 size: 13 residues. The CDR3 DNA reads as TGTGCCAGCAGAGCCTCGGGGGACTATGGCTACACCTTC. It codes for CASRASGDYGYTF.

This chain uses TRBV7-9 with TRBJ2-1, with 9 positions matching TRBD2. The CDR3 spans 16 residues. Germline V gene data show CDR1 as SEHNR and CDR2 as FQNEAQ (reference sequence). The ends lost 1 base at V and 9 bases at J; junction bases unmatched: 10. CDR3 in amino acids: CASSLGVRGGAGEQFF. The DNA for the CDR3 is TGTGCCAGCAGCTTAGGTGTGCGGGGGGGGGCGGGTGAGCAGTTCTTC.

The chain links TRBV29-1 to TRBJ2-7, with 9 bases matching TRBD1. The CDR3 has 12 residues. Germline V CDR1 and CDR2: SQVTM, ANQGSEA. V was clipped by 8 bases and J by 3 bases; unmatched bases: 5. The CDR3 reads CSIQDRGYEQYF. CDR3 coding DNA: TGCAGCATTCAGGACAGGGGCTACGAGCAGTACTTC.

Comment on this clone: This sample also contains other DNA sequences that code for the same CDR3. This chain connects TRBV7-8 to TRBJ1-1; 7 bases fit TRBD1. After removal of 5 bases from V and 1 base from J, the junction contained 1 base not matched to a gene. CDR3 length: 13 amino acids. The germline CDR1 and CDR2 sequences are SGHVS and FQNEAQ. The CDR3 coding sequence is TGTGCCAGCAGCAGGGACAGGAACACTGAAGCTTTCTTT. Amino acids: CASSRDRNTEAFF.

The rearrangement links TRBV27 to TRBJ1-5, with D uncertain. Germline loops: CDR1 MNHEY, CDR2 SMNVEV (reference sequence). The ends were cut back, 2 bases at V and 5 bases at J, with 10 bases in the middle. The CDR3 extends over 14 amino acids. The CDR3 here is CASSLSPNYQPQHF. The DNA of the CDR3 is TGTGCCAGCAGTTTAAGTCCAAACTATCAGCCCCAGCATTTT.

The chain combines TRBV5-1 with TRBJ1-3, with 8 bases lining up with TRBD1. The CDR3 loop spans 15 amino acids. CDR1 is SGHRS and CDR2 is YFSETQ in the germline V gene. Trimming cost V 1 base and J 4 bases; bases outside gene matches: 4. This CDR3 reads CASSLTGDRGNTIYF. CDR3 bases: TGCGCCAGCAGCTTGACGGGGGACAGGGGAAACACCATATATTTT.

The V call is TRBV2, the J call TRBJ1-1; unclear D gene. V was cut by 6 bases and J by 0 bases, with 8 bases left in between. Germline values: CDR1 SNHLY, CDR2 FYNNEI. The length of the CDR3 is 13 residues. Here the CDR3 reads CASREGLNTEAFF. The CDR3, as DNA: TGTGCCAGCAGGGAGGGCCTGAACACTGAAGCTTTCTTT.

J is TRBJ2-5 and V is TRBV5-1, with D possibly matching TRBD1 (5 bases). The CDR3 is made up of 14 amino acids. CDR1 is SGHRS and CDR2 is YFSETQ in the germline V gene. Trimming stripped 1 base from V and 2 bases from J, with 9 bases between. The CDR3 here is CASSLSGRQETQYF. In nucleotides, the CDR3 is TGCGCCAGCAGCTTGTCAGGGCGGCAAGAGACCCAGTACTTC.

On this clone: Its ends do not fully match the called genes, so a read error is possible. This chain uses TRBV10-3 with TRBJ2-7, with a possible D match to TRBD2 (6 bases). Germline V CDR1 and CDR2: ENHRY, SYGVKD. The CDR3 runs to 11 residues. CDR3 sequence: CAISEGGGVDF. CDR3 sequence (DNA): TGTGCCATCAGTGAGGGAGGCGGGGTAGACTTC.

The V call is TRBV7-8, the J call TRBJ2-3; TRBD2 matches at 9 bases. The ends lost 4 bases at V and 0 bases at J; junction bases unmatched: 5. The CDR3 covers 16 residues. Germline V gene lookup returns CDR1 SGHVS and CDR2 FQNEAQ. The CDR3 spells CASSSTSGFSTDTQYF. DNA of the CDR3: TGTGCCAGCAGCTCTACTAGCGGGTTTAGCACAGATACGCAGTATTTT.

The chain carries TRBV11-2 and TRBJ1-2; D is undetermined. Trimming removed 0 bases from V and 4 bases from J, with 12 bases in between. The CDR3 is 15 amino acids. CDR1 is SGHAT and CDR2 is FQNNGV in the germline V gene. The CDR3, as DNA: TGTGCCAGCAGCTTAGATCTAGCGGTTTTCTATGGCTACACCTTC. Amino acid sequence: CASSLDLAVFYGYTF.